Presented here are 30 T cell receptor beta chains from one specimen sequenced in a study of blood T cell repertoires in COVID-19. Using immunoSEQ multiplex PCR, the repertoire was profiled, and TCRdb retains in-frame clones only, with some absent. The sample lists roughly 81,000 clones; approximately 85% were seen once. The specimen was peripheral blood. These receptors came from a woman aged 80 or over with COVID-19, enrolled during active disease.

The chain has TRBV7-9 and TRBJ2-1, with 9 bases aligning to TRBD1. The ends lost 5 bases at V and 6 bases at J; junction bases unmatched: 8. Germline assignment: CDR1 SEHNR and CDR2 FQNEAQ (reference sequence). The CDR3 contains 15 residues. CDR3 protein: CASSTQGALGNEQFF. The CDR3 DNA follows: TGTGCCAGCAGCACACAGGGGGCGCTGGGCAATGAGCAGTTCTTC.

This clone is a singleton in its sample. The genes are TRBV6-1 and TRBJ2-4; weak D call: TRBD1 (5 bases). The CDR3 is made up of 15 amino acids. V was shortened by 2 bases and J by 1 base, with 9 bases between the two germline ends. Germline CDR1 MNHNS, CDR2 SASEGT. CDR3 DNA: TGTGCCAGCAGTGAAAGGGGAACGGCCAAAAACATTCAGTACTTC. This sequence encodes CASSERGTAKNIQYF.

The chain recombines TRBV2 with TRBJ2-1; D perhaps matches TRBD1 (6 bases). The CDR3 extends over 12 amino acids. Germline loops: CDR1 SNHLY, CDR2 FYNNEI. V was shortened by 6 bases and J by 9 bases, with 12 bases between the two germline ends. CDR3 nucleotide sequence: TGTGCCAGCAGGTCAGGGGTAGGTGAGCAGTTCTTC. Amino acids: CASRSGVGEQFF. Filled out from reference TRBV2 and TRBJ2-1, the complete variable domain reads EPEVTQTPSHQVTQMGQEVILRCVPISNHLYFYWYRQILGQKVEFLVSFYNNEISEKSEIFDDQFSVERPDGSNFTLKIRSTKLEDSAMYFCASRSGVGEQFFGPGTRLTVL.

V is TRBV18 and J is TRBJ2-5; D unresolved. The CDR3 extends over 14 amino acids. Between the trimmed V and J ends, which lost 3 bases and 4 bases, there was a span of 12 bases. Germline CDR1 and CDR2: KGHSH and LQKENI. CDR3 sequence: CASSPLGQSETQYF. The CDR3 bases are TGTGCCAGCTCACCGTTGGGCCAGTCAGAGACCCAGTACTTC.

The V and J genes are TRBV9 and TRBJ2-1, with TRBD2 matching 7 bases. V shed 0 bases, J shed 0 bases, and the junction held 3 bases outside the gene matches. The germline V gene has CDR1 SGDLS and CDR2 YYNGEE. This CDR3 region has 16 residues. The DNA for the CDR3 is TGTGCCAGCAGCGTAGGGGGGAGGGGCTCCTACAATGAGCAGTTCTTC. As protein: CASSVGGRGSYNEQFF.

The CDR3 loop is CASSREVDNEQFF. The CDR3 coding sequence is TGTGCCAGCAGTCGGGAGGTAGATAATGAGCAGTTCTTC. The chain uses TRBV6-4 and TRBJ2-1; 7 nucleotides match TRBD2. After removal of 5 bases from V and 7 bases from J, the junction contained 5 bases not matched to a gene. The CDR3 length is 13 residues. CDR1 MRHNA and CDR2 SNTAGT come from the germline V gene.

This clone showed up just a few times. The gene calls are TRBV2 and TRBJ2-7; the match to TRBD1 covers 7 bases. Germline CDR1 reads SNHLY; CDR2 reads FYNNEI. CDR3 size: 14 residues. J was trimmed by 2 bases and V by 7 bases; bases with no gene match: 8. The CDR3 sequence: CASTRTGPPYEQYF. DNA of the CDR3: TGTGCCAGCACTCGGACAGGTCCTCCCTACGAGCAGTACTTC.

The chain employs TRBV27 and TRBJ2-7; D might be TRBD2 (5 bases). The CDR3 spans 14 residues. V lost 10 bases and J 4 bases, leaving 20 bases between the germline ends. The germline V gene encodes CDR1 MNHEY and CDR2 SMNVEV (reference sequence). The CDR3 nucleotides read TGTGCCACAAGCGGTTCTCCTTCGGGGTACGAGCAGTACTTC. This encodes CATSGSPSGYEQYF.

The chain combines TRBV29-1 with TRBJ1-2; D remains unclear. Germline V gives CDR1 SQVTM, CDR2 ANQGSEA. V was trimmed by 3 bases and J by 7 bases, leaving 6 bases between them. This CDR3 contains 10 residues. CDR3 DNA sequence: TGCAGCGTTGACACAAGTGGCTACACCTTC. Translating gives CSVDTSGYTF.

The chain combines TRBV19 with TRBJ2-5; D is perhaps TRBD1 (5 bases). Trimming took off 4 bases at V and 4 bases at J, with 13 bases between the two ends. The CDR3 has 14 residues. Germline CDR1 is LNHDA and CDR2 is SQIVND (reference sequence). Written as DNA, the CDR3 is TGTGCCAGTAGTACGGCAGGGCCAGGAGAGACCCAGTACTTC. It encodes CASSTAGPGETQYF.

The chain links TRBV6-2 or TRBV6-3 to TRBJ1-5; 10 bases are a match to TRBD1. The V gene's germline CDR1 is MNHEY and CDR2 SVGEGT. The CDR3 has 16 amino acids. V lost 2 bases, J lost 5 bases, and 6 bases stayed unmatched. The CDR3 sequence is CASSYGPGQGYQPQHF. The CDR3 DNA is TGTGCCAGCAGTTACGGTCCGGGACAGGGGTATCAGCCCCAGCATTTT.

This chain uses TRBV29-1 with TRBJ2-6; 10 positions match TRBD1. CDR3 size: 17 residues. V trimming: 6 bases; J trimming: 0 bases; junction bases outside the gene matches: 8. Germline-derived CDR1 and CDR2 are SQVTM and ANQGSEA. In DNA, the CDR3 is TGCAGCGTCGAGGGGGGACAGGGGTCCTCTGGGGCCAACGTCCTGACTTTC. It encodes CSVEGGQGSSGANVLTF.

This chain uses TRBV3-1 (or the pseudogene TRBV3-2) with TRBJ2-7; no firm D call. The ends were cut back, 1 base at V and 1 base at J, with 5 bases in the middle. CDR1 is LGHDT, CDR2 YNNKEL, per germline (reference sequence). The CDR3 has 13 amino acids. The CDR3 spells CASSQAGSYEQYF. The CDR3 coding sequence is TGTGCCAGCAGCCAAGCAGGATCCTACGAGCAGTACTTC.

This sequence joins TRBV24-1 and TRBJ2-1, with 9 bases matching TRBD1. Germline V gene data show CDR1 as KGHDR and CDR2 as SFDVKD. Trimming at V came to 4 bases and at J to 3 bases, leaving 6 bases not matched to a gene. The CDR3 is made up of 16 amino acids. The CDR3 spells CATSEAGTGYYNEQFF. Here the CDR3 DNA reads TGTGCCACCAGTGAAGCCGGGACAGGGTACTACAATGAGCAGTTCTTC.

This rearrangement joins TRBV27 to TRBJ2-7, with D unclear. This CDR3 is built from 14 residues. Germline lookup yields CDR1 MNHEY and CDR2 SMNVEV (reference sequence). The V end lost 5 bases, the J end lost 4 bases, and 15 bases lay between the germline ends. CDR3 amino acids: CASSRSWQDYEQYF. In nucleotides, the CDR3 is TGTGCCAGCAGTCGCTCCTGGCAGGATTACGAGCAGTACTTC.

The rearrangement joins TRBV7-9 to TRBJ2-1; 12 bases are a match to TRBD1. Germline lookup yields CDR1 SEHNR and CDR2 FQNEAQ (reference sequence). J gave up 2 bases and V 4 bases, and 9 bases lay outside the gene matches. CDR3 size: 18 residues. DNA of the CDR3: TGTGCCAGCAGCTCCCGGGACAGGGGGCCGATAGCCTACAATGAGCAGTTCTTC. Encoded protein: CASSSRDRGPIAYNEQFF.

This clone was detected once. The CDR3: CASSQREGEGYEQYF. CDR3 bases: TGCGCCAGCAGCCAAAGGGAGGGAGAAGGCTACGAGCAGTACTTC. V usage is TRBV4-3 and J usage is TRBJ2-7, with TRBD2 identical over 7 bases. The CDR3 sequence is 15 residues long. With 2 bases clipped from V and 3 bases from J, the junction kept 7 bases outside the gene matches. Germline CDR1 LGHNA, CDR2 YSLEER.

This clone was recorded once. The genes are TRBV6-5 and TRBJ2-2, with TRBD2 as a possible D gene (5 bases). The V gene's germline CDR1 is MNHEY and CDR2 SVGAGI. The V end was cut by 2 bases, the J end by 5 bases, with 9 bases between. The CDR3 has 14 residues. CDR3 coding DNA: TGTGCCAGCAGTTACACTAGATCTACCGGGGAGCTGTTTTTT. Its translation: CASSYTRSTGELFF.

The CDR3 here is CASSITAGGLVEQYF. Written as DNA, the CDR3 is TGTGCCAGTAGTATAACGGCGGGGGGGCTGGTCGAGCAGTACTTC. The V call is TRBV19, the J call TRBJ2-7; TRBD2 matches 9 bases. The CDR3 runs to 15 residues. The germline CDR1 and CDR2 sequences are LNHDA and SQIVND (reference sequence). J lost 6 bases, V lost 2 bases, and 8 bases had no gene match.

The J gene is TRBJ2-1, the V gene TRBV18, with unresolved D. The CDR3 extends over 12 amino acids. CDR1 and CDR2 (germline): KGHSH, LQKENI. Trimming removed 1 base from V and 7 bases from J, with 5 bases in between. The CDR3 bases are TGTGCCAGCTCACCACTAACAAATGAGCAGTTCTTC. It yields the protein CASSPLTNEQFF.

The chain employs TRBV7-8 and TRBJ1-6; the D is unclear. V was shortened by 5 bases and J by 9 bases, with 5 bases between the two germline ends. The germline gives CDR1 SGHVS, CDR2 FQNEAQ. The CDR3 totals 11 residues. This CDR3 is CASSLSSPLHF. Here the CDR3 DNA reads TGTGCCAGCAGCCTTAGTTCACCCCTCCACTTT.

The rearrangement joins TRBV4-3 to TRBJ2-3, with D tentatively TRBD2 (7 bases). Per the germline V gene, CDR1 is LGHNA and CDR2 is YSLEER. V was pared by 3 bases and J by 2 bases, with 15 bases between. This CDR3 contains 16 residues. The CDR3 DNA follows: TGCGCCAGCAGCCAGGTCGGCGGGGGCCCCACAGATACGCAGTATTTT. As protein: CASSQVGGGPTDTQYF.

The V and J genes are TRBV6-5 and TRBJ2-7; TRBD1 matches at 9 bases. Germline values: CDR1 MNHEY, CDR2 SVGAGI. The V segment lost 6 bases and the J segment 3 bases; nucleotides outside the gene matches: 6. CDR3 length: 14 residues. The CDR3 DNA sequence: TGTGCCAGCAGGGCCCGGGACAGGGTCTACGAGCAGTACTTC. It yields the protein CASRARDRVYEQYF.

The chain joins TRBV11-2 to TRBJ2-3; possible D gene TRBD1, 6 bases. This CDR3 has 15 residues. Trimming removed 1 base at V and 4 bases at J, with 12 bases between. Germline V CDR1 and CDR2: SGHAT, FQNNGV. As DNA, the CDR3 is TGTGCCAGCAGCTTAGGGGGGCAGGGCGCAGATACGCAGTATTTT. Residues: CASSLGGQGADTQYF.

CDR3 sequence: CASSPVPGGSGNTIYF. CDR3 sequence (DNA): TGTGCCAGCTCACCAGTCCCGGGGGGCTCTGGAAACACCATATATTTT. V is TRBV18 and J is TRBJ1-3; D might be TRBD1 (5 bases). Trimming removed 2 bases at V and 0 bases at J, with 11 bases between. The CDR3 runs to 16 residues. The germline V gene has CDR1 KGHSH and CDR2 LQKENI. Looking up the rest from reference TRBV18 and TRBJ1-3 gives the full variable domain: NAGVMQNPRHLVRRRGQEARLRCSPMKGHSHVYWYRQLPEEGLKFMVYLQKENIIDESGMPKERFSAEFPKEGPSILRIQQVVRGDSAAYFCASSPVPGGSGNTIYFGEGSWLTVV.

V and J are TRBV6-5 and TRBJ1-6; D is perhaps TRBD1 (6 bases). The CDR3 contains 13 residues. V was trimmed by 3 bases and J by 10 bases, leaving 10 bases between them. Germline V gene sequence: CDR1 MNHEY, CDR2 SVGAGI. CDR3 nucleotide sequence: TGTGCCAGCAGTTATAACAGGGAATCACCCCTCCACTTT. Encoded protein: CASSYNRESPLHF.

The chain joins TRBV5-1 to TRBJ2-5, with 7 bases identical to TRBD1. Germline assignment: CDR1 SGHRS and CDR2 YFSETQ. V shed 4 bases, J shed 0 bases, and the junction held 9 bases outside the gene matches. The CDR3 consists of 16 residues. CDR3: CASSMTQGSYQETQYF. The CDR3 DNA sequence: TGCGCCAGCAGCATGACACAGGGGTCGTACCAAGAGACCCAGTACTTC.

This clone has a handful of counts. The chain links TRBV12-3 or TRBV12-4 to TRBJ1-1; possible D gene TRBD1, 5 bases. The CDR3 has 13 amino acids. V gave up 3 bases and J gave up 7 bases, with 12 bases separating them. This CDR3 is CASSFRRVSEAFF. The CDR3 DNA is TGTGCCAGCAGTTTTCGCAGGGTGAGTGAAGCTTTCTTT.

The V gene is TRBV29-1, the J gene TRBJ2-3, with a tentative D call TRBD2 (6 bases). The germline V gene has CDR1 SQVTM and CDR2 ANQGSEA. V lost 5 bases and J 3 bases, leaving 12 bases between the germline ends. This CDR3 spans 13 amino acids. The CDR3 reads CSVRPGGTDTQYF. CDR3 in DNA: TGCAGCGTTCGCCCCGGGGGAACAGATACGCAGTATTTT.

The V call is TRBV12-3 or TRBV12-4, the J call TRBJ2-3; the match to TRBD1 covers 8 bases. This CDR3 has 12 amino acids. Trimming at V came to 5 bases and at J to 9 bases, leaving 4 bases not matched to a gene. The chain's CDR3 is CASSITGGTQYF. DNA of the CDR3: TGTGCCAGCAGTATTACAGGGGGAACGCAGTATTTT.